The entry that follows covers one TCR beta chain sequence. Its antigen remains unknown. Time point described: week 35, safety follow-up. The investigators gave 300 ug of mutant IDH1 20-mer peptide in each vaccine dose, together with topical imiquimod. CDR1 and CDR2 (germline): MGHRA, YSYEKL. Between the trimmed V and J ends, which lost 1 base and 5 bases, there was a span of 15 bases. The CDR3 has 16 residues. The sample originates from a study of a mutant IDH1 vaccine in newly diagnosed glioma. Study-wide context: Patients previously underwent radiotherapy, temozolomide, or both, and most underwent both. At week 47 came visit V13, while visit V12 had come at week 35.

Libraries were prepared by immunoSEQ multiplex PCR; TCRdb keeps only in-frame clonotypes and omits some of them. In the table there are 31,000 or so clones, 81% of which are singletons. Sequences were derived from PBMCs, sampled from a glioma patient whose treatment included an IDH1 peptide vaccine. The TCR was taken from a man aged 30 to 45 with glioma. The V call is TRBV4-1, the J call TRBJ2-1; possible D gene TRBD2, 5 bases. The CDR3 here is CASSQVNGIGNNEQFF. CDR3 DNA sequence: TGCGCCAGCAGCCAAGTAAACGGGATTGGAAACAATGAGCAGTTCTTC.